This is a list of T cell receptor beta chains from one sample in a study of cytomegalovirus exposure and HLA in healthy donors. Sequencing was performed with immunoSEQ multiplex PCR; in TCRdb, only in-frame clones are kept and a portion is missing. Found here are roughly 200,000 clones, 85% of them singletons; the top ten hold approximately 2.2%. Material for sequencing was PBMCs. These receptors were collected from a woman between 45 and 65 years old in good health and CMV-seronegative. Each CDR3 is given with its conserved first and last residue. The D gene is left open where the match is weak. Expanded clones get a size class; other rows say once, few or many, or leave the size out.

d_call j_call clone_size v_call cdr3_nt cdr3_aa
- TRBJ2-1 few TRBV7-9 TGTTCCAGCAGCATCCCGGGACCTAGGGGAGGCAATGAGCAGTTCTTC CSSSIPGPRGGNEQFF
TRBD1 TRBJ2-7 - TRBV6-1 TGTGCCAGCAGTTCCCCGGGACAGGCGATCAACGAGCAGTACTTC CASSSPGQAINEQYF
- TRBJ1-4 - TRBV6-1 TGTGCCAGCGGGGGCAGGACCCCTTGGAATGAAAAACTGTTTTTT CASGGRTPWNEKLFF
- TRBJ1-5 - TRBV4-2 TGTGCCAGCAGCCAAGAGGGGAAACAGGGAAACAATCAGCCCCAGCATTTT CASSQEGKQGNNQPQHF
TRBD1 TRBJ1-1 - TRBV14 TGTGCCAGCAGCCCGCTAGGACAGGGAGTCCCCAACACTGAAGCTTTCTTT CASSPLGQGVPNTEAFF
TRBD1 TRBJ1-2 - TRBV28 TGTGCCAGCACTGTCGGACAGGGGGCTGTCTATGGCTACACCTTC CASTVGQGAVYGYTF
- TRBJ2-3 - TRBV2 TGTGCCAGCAGTGACGATAGTGGGGCGAGCACAGATACGCAGTATTTT CASSDDSGASTDTQYF
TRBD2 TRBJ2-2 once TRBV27 TGTGCCAGCAGTTCTCTGGCACTAGCGGGAGGTTTCACCGGGGAGCTGTTTTTT CASSSLALAGGFTGELFF
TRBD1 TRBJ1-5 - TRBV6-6 TGTGCCAGCAGTAGCCAGGGGGATCGGGCCCAGCATTTT CASSSQGDRAQHF
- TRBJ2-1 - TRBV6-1 TGTGCCAGCAGTGAAGCGCGGGGTCCCCATGAGCAGTTCTTC CASSEARGPHEQFF
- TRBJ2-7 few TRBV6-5 TGTGCCAGCAGCTACCTCTTAGGGGGCTACGAGCAGTACTTC CASSYLLGGYEQYF
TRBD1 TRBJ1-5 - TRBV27 TGTGCCAGCAGTTTCACAGGGGGTTATCAGCCCCAGCATTTT CASSFTGGYQPQHF
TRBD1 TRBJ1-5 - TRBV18 TGTGCCAGCTCACAGGACAGGCAGAATCAGCCCCAGCATTTT CASSQDRQNQPQHF
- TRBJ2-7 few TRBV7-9 TGTGCCAGCAGCCCCAGGGACAAAACCTACGAGCAGTACTTC CASSPRDKTYEQYF
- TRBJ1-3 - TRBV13 TGTGCCAGCACCCTCGGGACTTTAAGAAGCACCATATATTTT CASTLGTLRSTIYF
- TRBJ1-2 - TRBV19 TGTGCCAGTAGTATCGGGGGGACCTCCTATGGCTACACCTTC CASSIGGTSYGYTF
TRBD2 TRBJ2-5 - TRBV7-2 TGTGCCAGCAGCCTTACTAGCGGGAGGGGTAGGGAGACCCAGTACTTC CASSLTSGRGRETQYF
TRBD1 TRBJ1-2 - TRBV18 TGTGCCAGCTCACCATTGGGCGCGACAGGGGGGTCCTATGGCTACACCTTC CASSPLGATGGSYGYTF
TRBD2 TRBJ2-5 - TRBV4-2 TGTGCCAGCAGCCAAGGTTACGGGACTAGCGGGAGTCTAGAGACCCAGTACTTC CASSQGYGTSGSLETQYF
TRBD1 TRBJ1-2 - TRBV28 TGTGCCAGCACAGTTGGGCGGGGGGGACAGGGGGCCTATGGCTACACCTTC CASTVGRGGQGAYGYTF
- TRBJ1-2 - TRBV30 TGTGCCTGCTTACAGGGCGTTGACTATGGCTACACCTTC CACLQGVDYGYTF
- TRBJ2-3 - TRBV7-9 TGTGCCAGCAGCTTAATGGGGCTTAGCACAGATACGCAGTATTTT CASSLMGLSTDTQYF
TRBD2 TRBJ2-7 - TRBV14 TGTGCCAGCAGCCAAGATCGAGGACTAGCGGGAGATGGCGAGCAGTACTTC CASSQDRGLAGDGEQYF
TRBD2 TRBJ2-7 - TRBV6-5 TGTGCCAGCAGTTTCGGGGAGGGCAATTACGAGCAGTACTTC CASSFGEGNYEQYF
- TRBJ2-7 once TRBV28 TGTGCCAGCAGTTTACAACGGGAGCAGTACTTC CASSLQREQYF
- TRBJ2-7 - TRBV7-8 TGTGCCAGCAGCTTAGCGACTCCCTACGAGCAGTACTTC CASSLATPYEQYF
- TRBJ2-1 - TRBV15 TGTGCCACCAGCAGAGTATACACGAGAGCTGGTAGCGCCGGTGAGCAGTTCTTC CATSRVYTRAGSAGEQFF
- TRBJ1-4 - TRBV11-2 TGTGCCAGCAGCTTAGGGGGAGCCAGGGGTGAAAAACTGTTTTTT CASSLGGARGEKLFF
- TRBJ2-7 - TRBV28 TGTGCCAGCAGTTTGCGGCTAGCCTACGAGCAGTACTTC CASSLRLAYEQYF
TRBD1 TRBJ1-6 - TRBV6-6 TGTGCCAGCAGTACTGGACAGGGGAGTAATTCACCCCTCCACTTT CASSTGQGSNSPLHF
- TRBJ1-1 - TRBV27 TGTGCCAGCAGTTTGGAAAATAGGGCTAGGGGGACTGAAGCTTTCTTT CASSLENRARGTEAFF